The rows below give T cell receptor beta chains drawn from one sample of a study of shared clonotypes between healthy human individuals. Sequencing was performed with immunoSEQ multiplex PCR; in TCRdb, only in-frame clones are kept and a portion is missing. Of 1,500,000 or so clones in the sample, approximately 97% were seen once. The specimen sequenced was naive CD4+ T cells sorted from blood. The receptors were gathered from a man aged 25 to 40 in good health. Each CDR3 is given with its conserved first and last residue. Each record gives: V gene, J gene, D gene, clone size, CDR3 length, CDR3 protein, CDR3 DNA. A D gene is named only where the DNA matches it firmly. Expanded clones are given a class, and other clones once, few, many or no size at all.

>TRBV15|TRBJ1-4|.|.|15
CATSRVARQVGKLFF
TGTGCCACCAGCAGAGTTGCCCGCCAGGTGGGAAAACTGTTTTTT
>TRBV6-1|TRBJ2-5|TRBD2|.|18
CASSERGTSGRASETQYF
TGTGCCAGCAGTGAAAGGGGGACTAGCGGGAGGGCCTCAGAGACCCAGTACTTC
>TRBV5-1|TRBJ2-3|TRBD2|.|16
CASSLSIGLGSDTQYF
TGCGCCAGCAGCTTGAGTATAGGACTAGGGTCAGATACGCAGTATTTT
>TRBV5-1|TRBJ2-7|TRBD1|once|14
CASSRAGDSYEQYF
TGCGCCAGCAGCCGGGCTGGGGACAGCTACGAGCAGTACTTC
>TRBV7-6|TRBJ2-6|.|.|17
CASSLELVDSGANVLTF
TGTGCCAGCAGCTTAGAGTTGGTAGACTCTGGGGCCAACGTCCTGACTTTC
>TRBV14|TRBJ1-5|.|.|13
CASSLGVDQPQHF
TGTGCCAGCAGTCTAGGGGTGGATCAGCCCCAGCATTTT
>TRBV7-8|TRBJ2-3|.|.|18
CASSLMTMRSSSTDTQYF
TGTGCCAGCAGCTTAATGACAATGAGGAGTTCTAGCACAGATACGCAGTATTTT
>TRBV2|TRBJ2-1|.|.|13
CASGDGVYNEQFF
TGTGCCAGCGGGGACGGAGTCTACAATGAGCAGTTCTTC
>TRBV27|TRBJ1-4|TRBD1|.|17
CASSPKPGQGDFEKLFF
TGTGCCAGCAGTCCCAAGCCCGGACAGGGAGATTTTGAAAAACTGTTTTTT
>TRBV7-9|TRBJ1-4|TRBD1|.|14
CASSKTGDREKLFF
TGTGCCAGCAGCAAGACAGGGGATAGGGAAAAACTGTTTTTT
>TRBV11-2|TRBJ2-5|TRBD1|.|16
CASSSRGQWHQETQYF
TGTGCCAGCAGCTCCAGGGGGCAGTGGCATCAAGAGACCCAGTACTTC
>TRBV6-1|TRBJ2-1|.|.|12
CASSEGRNEQFF
TGTGCCAGCAGTGAAGGGAGGAATGAGCAGTTCTTC
>TRBV11-2|TRBJ2-7|.|.|15
CASSLEVSGPYEQYF
TGTGCCAGCAGCTTAGAGGTTTCGGGGCCCTACGAGCAGTACTTC
>TRBV7-9|TRBJ1-4|TRBD1|.|15
CASGRVGQRNEKLFF
TGTGCCAGCGGCCGCGTGGGACAGCGCAATGAAAAACTGTTTTTT
>TRBV19|TRBJ1-5|.|.|13
CATADTRGQPQHF
TGTGCCACCGCGGACACTCGGGGTCAGCCCCAGCATTTT
>TRBV6-5|TRBJ1-2|.|once|13
CASSYLGSYGYTF
TGTGCCAGCAGTTACCTAGGAAGTTATGGCTACACCTTC
>TRBV27|TRBJ2-3|.|.|16
CASSLYGRSFTDTQYF
TGTGCCAGCAGTTTATATGGCAGATCTTTCACAGATACGCAGTATTTT
>TRBV6-1|TRBJ1-5|.|once|13
CATTLSGNQPQHF
TGTGCCACCACACTCTCGGGGAATCAGCCCCAGCATTTT
>TRBV5-1|TRBJ1-2|.|once|16
CASSSREGAGNYGYTF
TGCGCCAGCAGCAGCCGGGAGGGCGCGGGGAATTATGGCTACACCTTC
>TRBV29-1|TRBJ2-1|TRBD2|.|14
CSVVGREGLNEQFF
TGCAGCGTTGTCGGCCGGGAGGGCCTCAATGAGCAGTTCTTC
>TRBV7-2|TRBJ2-1|TRBD2|.|16
CASSLVAGGLYNEQFF
TGTGCCAGCAGCTTAGTTGCGGGAGGGCTCTACAATGAGCAGTTCTTC
>TRBV4-3|TRBJ2-7|TRBD1|once|16
CASSTILETGQAEQYF
TGCGCCAGCAGCACGATCCTCGAGACAGGGCAGGCCGAGCAGTACTTC
>TRBV28|TRBJ2-7|.|.|13
CASSHGDLPEQYF
TGTGCCAGCAGTCACGGGGACTTACCCGAGCAGTACTTC
>TRBV28|TRBJ1-1|TRBD1|.|16
CASSKDVRGRNTEAFF
TGTGCCAGCAGCAAAGACGTAAGGGGGCGGAACACTGAAGCTTTCTTT
>TRBV19|TRBJ1-5|TRBD1|.|12
CASWDRRQPQHF
TGTGCCAGCTGGGACAGAAGACAGCCCCAGCATTTT
>TRBV5-8|TRBJ1-1|.|.|13
CASSLDRWAEAFF
TGTGCCAGCAGCTTAGACAGGTGGGCTGAAGCTTTCTTT
>TRBV2|TRBJ2-1|.|.|12
CASSERRDFQFF
TGTGCCAGCAGTGAAAGACGGGACTTTCAGTTCTTC
>TRBV6-6|TRBJ2-7|TRBD1|once|14
CASSRDRGVDEQYF
TGTGCCAGCAGTCGGGACAGGGGGGTCGACGAGCAGTACTTC
>TRBV5-5|TRBJ2-7|.|.|14
CASSPQGGFYEQYF
TGTGCCAGCAGCCCACAGGGCGGTTTCTACGAGCAGTACTTC
>TRBV6-6|TRBJ2-2|.|.|13
CASGQANTGELFF
TGTGCCAGTGGACAAGCGAACACCGGGGAGCTGTTTTTT
>TRBV27|TRBJ1-2|.|many|13
CASSFEGNYGYTF
TGTGCCAGCAGTTTTGAGGGGAACTATGGCTACACCTTC
>TRBV5-5|TRBJ1-3|.|.|15
CASSLGVDSGNTIYF
TGTGCCAGCAGCTTGGGGGTGGATTCTGGAAACACCATATATTTT
>TRBV30|TRBJ2-3|.|.|14
CAWSVWGSTDTQYF
TGTGCCTGGAGTGTGTGGGGGAGCACAGATACGCAGTATTTT
>TRBV27|TRBJ2-6|.|.|15
CASRRTSFGANVLTF
TGTGCCAGCCGACGAACCTCTTTCGGGGCCAACGTCCTGACTTTC
>TRBV7-2|TRBJ2-7|TRBD1|.|15
CASSLGDRGTYEQYF
TGTGCCAGCAGCTTAGGGGACAGAGGGACCTACGAGCAGTACTTC
>TRBV5-1|TRBJ2-1|.|once|18
CASSLTAGAGGSYNEQFF
TGCGCCAGCAGCTTGACTGCCGGAGCCGGCGGCTCCTACAATGAGCAGTTCTTC
>TRBV13|TRBJ1-3|.|.|18
CASSLGQQGLFSGNTIYF
TGTGCCAGCAGCTTAGGGCAACAGGGACTCTTCTCTGGAAACACCATATATTTT
>TRBV10-2|TRBJ1-2|.|once|14
CASSEDRQGGGYTF
TGCGCCAGCAGTGAGGACAGGCAAGGAGGAGGCTACACCTTC
>TRBV6-1|TRBJ1-5|.|.|13
CASSRGAHQPQHF
TGTGCCAGCAGTAGGGGGGCTCATCAGCCCCAGCATTTT
>TRBV5-1|TRBJ2-5|.|.|15
CASSPTYNREQTQYF
TGCGCCAGCAGTCCTACTTACAACAGGGAGCAGACCCAGTACTTC
>TRBV7-3|TRBJ2-2|TRBD1|.|15
CASRPGQANTGELFF
TGTGCCAGCAGACCGGGACAGGCGAACACCGGGGAGCTGTTTTTT
>TRBV2|TRBJ1-2|.|.|15
CASSSSISAMNGYTF
TGTGCCAGCAGCAGTAGTATTTCCGCGATGAATGGCTACACCTTC
>TRBV4-3|TRBJ1-1|.|.|13
CASSQTGGREAFF
TGCGCCAGCAGCCAAACGGGCGGCCGTGAAGCTTTCTTT
>TRBV5-1|TRBJ2-7|TRBD1|once|14
CASSPGQGIYEQYF
TGCGCCAGCAGCCCCGGACAGGGGATCTACGAGCAGTACTTC
>TRBV11-2|TRBJ1-2|.|.|16
CASSPLGTTDNYGYTF
TGTGCCAGCAGCCCTCTCGGGACAACCGACAACTATGGCTACACCTTC
>TRBV2|TRBJ1-1|.|.|16
CASSTQRGRWNTEAFF
TGTGCCAGCAGTACTCAGAGAGGACGGTGGAACACTGAAGCTTTCTTT
>TRBV25-1|TRBJ1-3|TRBD1|.|15
CASSGTGGRGNTIYF
TGTGCCAGCAGTGGGACAGGGGGGAGAGGAAACACCATATATTTT
>TRBV5-1|TRBJ1-2|.|.|17
CASSPDRKSFLNYGYTF
TGCGCCAGCAGCCCAGACAGAAAGTCTTTTTTGAACTATGGCTACACCTTC
>TRBV27|TRBJ2-1|TRBD1|.|16
CASSPTLDRAYNEQFF
TGTGCCAGCAGTCCAACCTTGGACAGGGCCTACAATGAGCAGTTCTTC
>TRBV25-1|TRBJ2-7|TRBD2|.|16
CASSESGTSGIYEQYF
TGTGCCAGCAGTGAATCTGGGACTAGCGGGATCTACGAGCAGTACTTC
>TRBV9|TRBJ1-5|.|.|15
CASSVDGGRNQPQHF
TGTGCCAGCAGCGTAGATGGGGGACGCAATCAGCCCCAGCATTTT
>TRBV2|TRBJ2-5|.|.|10
CASTRGDQYF
TGTGCCAGCACGCGGGGTGACCAGTACTTC
>TRBV7-3|TRBJ2-2|.|.|15
CASREELIGTGELFF
TGTGCCAGCAGAGAAGAACTTATTGGCACCGGGGAGCTGTTTTTT